These T cell receptor beta chains were read from a single sample in a study of T cells in Graves' hyperthyroidism and ophthalmopathy. TCRdb processed the multiplex PCR reads anew with MiXCR; each CDR3 protein has one entry. The sample has 380,000 or so distinct CDR3 sequences; approximately 15% are singletons. The sample was blood. The receptors stem from a woman in her twenties or thirties with Graves' hyperthyroidism. The CDR3 runs from the conserved cysteine through the conserved F or W. The D gene is left open where the match is weak. Size values are once, few and many counts, or a class for expanded clones, and some rows have none.

v_call,d_call,clone_size,j_call,cdr3_nt,cdr3_aa
TRBV7-2,.,many,TRBJ2-5,TGTGCCAGCAGCTTAGAACCGACGAGTAGAGAGACCCAGTACTTC,CASSLEPTSRETQYF
TRBV6-2/TRBV6-3,TRBD2,many,TRBJ2-2,TGTGCCAGCAGTTCCCGACTAGCGTCGCCCGGGGAGCTGTTTTTT,CASSSRLASPGELFF
TRBV19,TRBD2,.,TRBJ2-4,TGTGCCAGTAGTATTCCAGCGGGAGTGGGGGGTCAAAACATTCAGTACTTC,CASSIPAGVGGQNIQYF
TRBV2,.,many,TRBJ1-2,TGTGCCAGCAGTGAAGGGTACTCTGATGGCTACACCTTC,CASSEGYSDGYTF
TRBV27,.,.,TRBJ1-2,TGTGCCAGCAGTAAAACGAGACTGGGAAGGAAGTATGGCTACACCTTC,CASSKTRLGRKYGYTF
TRBV6-5,.,few,TRBJ1-4,TGTGCCAGCAGTTACTCGATAGCGGAAAAACTGTTTTTT,CASSYSIAEKLFF
TRBV30,.,many,TRBJ1-2,TGTGCCTGGAGTGTAAAGGGGTCCTATGGCTACACCTTC,CAWSVKGSYGYTF
TRBV7-9,.,few,TRBJ2-7,TGTGCCAGCAGCTTATTGCCTGCAGGCGAGCAGTACTTC,CASSLLPAGEQYF
TRBV12-3/TRBV12-4,TRBD2,many,TRBJ2-3,TGTGCCAGCAGTCTAACTAGCGGGAAGGCAACAGATACGCAGTATTTT,CASSLTSGKATDTQYF
TRBV6-2/TRBV6-3,.,many,TRBJ2-1,TGTGCCAGCAGTTACCCCCTGGCGAATCTAGCATACGGACCCTACAATGAGCAGTTCTTC,CASSYPLANLAYGPYNEQFF
TRBV7-8,.,many,TRBJ2-2,TGTGCCAGCAGCTTGGACGGCTACACCGGGGAGCTGTTTTTT,CASSLDGYTGELFF
TRBV27,.,many,TRBJ2-7,TGTGCCAGCAGTTTATCGCCTCCCACAGGGACGCCCTACGAGCAGTACTTC,CASSLSPPTGTPYEQYF
TRBV20-1,.,many,TRBJ2-7,TGCAGTGCTAGAGGATTTGACTCAGCCGACGTCTCCGAGCAGTACTTC,CSARGFDSADVSEQYF
TRBV11-2,TRBD1,many,TRBJ2-5,TGTGCCAGCAGCTTCCCGGAGGCAGGGGGCCGGGAGACCCAGTACTTC,CASSFPEAGGRETQYF
TRBV28,TRBD1,many,TRBJ1-2,TGTGCCAGCATGAAGTCGGACAGGAACTATGGCTACACCTTC,CASMKSDRNYGYTF
TRBV12-3/TRBV12-4,.,few,TRBJ2-1,TGTGCCAGCAGTTTAGGTAGATCCGGTGAGCAGTTCTTC,CASSLGRSGEQFF
TRBV12-3/TRBV12-4,TRBD2,many,TRBJ2-7,TGTGCCAGCAGTCTCGGGGGGGGGAGGTACGAGCAGTACTTC,CASSLGGGRYEQYF
TRBV28,TRBD1,.,TRBJ2-5,TGTGCCAGCACCCTGGACAGGGGATATGAGACCCAGTACTTC,CASTLDRGYETQYF
TRBV20-1,TRBD1,.,TRBJ2-7,TGCAGTGCTGGTCGGACAGGGGGCAAAAACGAGCAGTACTTC,CSAGRTGGKNEQYF
TRBV12-3/TRBV12-4,TRBD2,many,TRBJ2-2,TGTGCCAGGCCGGGGGGGCCGGGAGGCACCGGGGAGCTGTTTTTT,CARPGGPGGTGELFF
TRBV13,TRBD2,few,TRBJ2-7,TGTGCCAGCAGCTCGATGATGGGACTAGCGAACTACGAGCAGTACTTC,CASSSMMGLANYEQYF
TRBV28,.,many,TRBJ1-6,TGTGCCAGCAGTTTATTCGGAGGAAAAAGGAAAGATTCACCCCTCCACTTT,CASSLFGGKRKDSPLHF
TRBV7-8,.,.,TRBJ1-1,TGTGCCAGCAGCTGGGGACGGGGAAACACTGAAGCTTTCTTT,CASSWGRGNTEAFF
TRBV11-2,.,many,TRBJ2-1,TGTGCCAGCAGCTCTACAGGGCCCTCCTACAATGAGCAGTTCTTC,CASSSTGPSYNEQFF
TRBV19,.,many,TRBJ1-5,TGTGCCAGTAGTGTTGACAGGAGGCGGGATTTCCAGCCCCAGCATTTT,CASSVDRRRDFQPQHF